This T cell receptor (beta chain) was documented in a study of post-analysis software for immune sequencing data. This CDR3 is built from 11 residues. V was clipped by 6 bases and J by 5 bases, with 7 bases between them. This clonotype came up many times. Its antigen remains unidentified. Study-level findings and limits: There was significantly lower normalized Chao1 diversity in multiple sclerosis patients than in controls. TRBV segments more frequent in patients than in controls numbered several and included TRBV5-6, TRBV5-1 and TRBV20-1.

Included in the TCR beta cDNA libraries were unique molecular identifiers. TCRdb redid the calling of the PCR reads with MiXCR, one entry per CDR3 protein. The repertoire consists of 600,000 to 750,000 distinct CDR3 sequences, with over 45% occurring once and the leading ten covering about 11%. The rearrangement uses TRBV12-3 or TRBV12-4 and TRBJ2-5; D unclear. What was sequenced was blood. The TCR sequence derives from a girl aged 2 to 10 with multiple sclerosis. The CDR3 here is CASSLRETQYF. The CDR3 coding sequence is TGTGCCAGCAGCTTAAGGGAGACCCAGTACTTC.